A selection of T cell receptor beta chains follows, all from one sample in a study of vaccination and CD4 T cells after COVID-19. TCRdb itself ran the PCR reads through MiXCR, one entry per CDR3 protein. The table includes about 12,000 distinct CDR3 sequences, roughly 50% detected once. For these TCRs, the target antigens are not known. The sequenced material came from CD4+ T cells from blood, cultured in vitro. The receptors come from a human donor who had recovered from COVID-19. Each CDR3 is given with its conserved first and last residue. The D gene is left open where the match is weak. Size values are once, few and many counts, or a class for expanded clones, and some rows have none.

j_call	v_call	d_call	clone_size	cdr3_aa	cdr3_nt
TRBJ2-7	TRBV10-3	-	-	CAVSRGGETYEQYF	TGTGCCGTCAGCAGGGGAGGAGAGACCTACGAGCAGTACTTC
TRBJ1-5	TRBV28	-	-	CASKPVPRYQPQHF	TGTGCCAGCAAACCCGTACCCCGGTATCAGCCCCAGCATTTT
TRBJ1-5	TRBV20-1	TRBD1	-	CSARCGTADNQPQHF	TGCAGTGCTAGATGCGGGACAGCCGACAATCAGCCCCAGCATTTT
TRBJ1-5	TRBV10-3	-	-	CAISATINGNQPQHF	TGTGCCATCAGTGCAACAATCAATGGCAATCAGCCCCAGCATTTT
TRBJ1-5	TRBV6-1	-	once	CASKLQGASNQPQHF	TGTGCCAGCAAGCTACAGGGCGCTAGCAATCAGCCCCAGCATTTT
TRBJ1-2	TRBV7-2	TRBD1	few	CASSLAGTGTTNYGYTF	TGTGCCAGCAGCTTAGCGGGGACAGGGACTACTAACTATGGCTACACCTTC
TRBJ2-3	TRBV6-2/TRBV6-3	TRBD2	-	CASSYGGVYTQYF	TGTGCCAGCAGTTACGGGGGGGTCTATACGCAGTATTTT
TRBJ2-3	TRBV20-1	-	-	CSARTQTDTQYF	TGCAGTGCTAGAACCCAAACAGATACGCAGTATTTT
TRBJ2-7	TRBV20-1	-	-	CSARAPREPYEQYF	TGCAGTGCTAGAGCCCCCCGAGAACCCTACGAGCAGTACTTC
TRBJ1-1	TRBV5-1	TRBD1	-	CASSGNPTGGNTEAFF	TGCGCCAGCAGTGGGAACCCTACAGGGGGAAACACTGAAGCTTTCTTT
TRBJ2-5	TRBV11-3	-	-	CASSLVLTQETQYF	TGTGCCAGCAGCTTAGTTCTAACACAAGAGACCCAGTACTTC
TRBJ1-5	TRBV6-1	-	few	CASPFYGPKGLHRYRHNQPQHF	TGTGCCAGCCCATTCTATGGTCCCAAGGGGCTACACAGGTATCGGCATAATCAGCCCCAGCATTTT
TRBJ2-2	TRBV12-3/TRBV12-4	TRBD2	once	CASRNSGGAGTGELFF	TGTGCCAGCAGAAACAGCGGGGGGGCTGGTACCGGGGAGCTGTTTTTT
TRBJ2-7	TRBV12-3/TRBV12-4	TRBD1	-	CASSPGTGQSYEQYF	TGTGCCAGCAGTCCCGGGACAGGGCAAAGCTACGAGCAGTACTTC
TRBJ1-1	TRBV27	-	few	CASSLFQGLMNTEAFF	TGTGCCAGCAGTTTATTCCAGGGCCTAATGAACACTGAAGCTTTCTTT
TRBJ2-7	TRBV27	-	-	CASRRTAFTYEQYF	TGTGCCAGCAGAAGGACGGCTTTTACCTACGAGCAGTACTTC
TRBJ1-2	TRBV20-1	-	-	CSAGRGAHRQDGYTF	TGCAGTGCTGGACGCGGGGCTCACCGCCAGGACGGCTACACCTTC
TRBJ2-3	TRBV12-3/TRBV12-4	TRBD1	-	CASAQGGPTQYF	TGTGCCAGCGCACAGGGGGGCCCCACGCAGTATTTT
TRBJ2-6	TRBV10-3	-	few	CAISESTGSAGANVLTF	TGTGCCATCAGTGAGTCGACTGGGTCTGCTGGGGCCAACGTCCTGACTTTC
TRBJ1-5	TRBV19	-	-	CASIPTYRANQPQHF	TGTGCCAGTATCCCGACCTACAGGGCCAATCAGCCCCAGCATTTT
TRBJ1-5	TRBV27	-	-	CANSKSPNPSGESQPQHF	TGTGCCAACAGCAAGAGCCCTAATCCCTCTGGGGAGAGTCAGCCCCAGCATTTT
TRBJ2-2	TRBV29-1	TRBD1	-	CSLSGRDSHITGELFF	TGCAGTTTGTCGGGTCGGGACAGCCACATCACCGGGGAGCTGTTTTTT